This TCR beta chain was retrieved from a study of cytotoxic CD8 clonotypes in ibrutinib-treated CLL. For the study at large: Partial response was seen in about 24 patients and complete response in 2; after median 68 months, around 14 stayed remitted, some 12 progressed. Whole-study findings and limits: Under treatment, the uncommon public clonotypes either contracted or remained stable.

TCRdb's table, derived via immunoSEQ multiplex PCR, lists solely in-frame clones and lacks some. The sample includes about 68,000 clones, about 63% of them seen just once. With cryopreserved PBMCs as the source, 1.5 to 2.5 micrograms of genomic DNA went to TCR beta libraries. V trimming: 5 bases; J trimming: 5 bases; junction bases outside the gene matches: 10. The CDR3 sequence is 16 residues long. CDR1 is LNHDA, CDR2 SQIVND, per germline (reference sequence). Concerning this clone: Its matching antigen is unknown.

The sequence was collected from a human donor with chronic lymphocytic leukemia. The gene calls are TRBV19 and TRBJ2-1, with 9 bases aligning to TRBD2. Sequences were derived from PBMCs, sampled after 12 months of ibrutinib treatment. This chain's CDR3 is CASSPRGLAHNNEQFF. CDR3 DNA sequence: TGTGCCAGTAGTCCAAGGGGACTAGCCCATAACAATGAGCAGTTCTTC.